Listed below are T cell receptor beta chains from one sample, sequenced in a study of PD-1 blockade in classical Hodgkin lymphoma. Clones were read by immunoSEQ multiplex PCR, and TCRdb kept only the in-frame ones, dropping some. The sample consists of roughly 50,000 clones, 90% of them appearing once. The starting material was peripheral blood mononuclear cells (PBMCs), obtained before the fourth cycle of nivolumab. These receptors came from a human donor with classical Hodgkin lymphoma. Each CDR3 is given with its conserved first and last residue. Each record gives: J gene, clone size, D gene, V gene, CDR3 DNA, CDR3 protein. D genes are given only for firm matches. Rows give clone size only sometimes, using once, few, many, or a class for an expanded clone.

>TRBJ2-1|.|TRBD1|TRBV11-2
TGTGCCAGCAGCTTTTACAGGGGTAGAAGCTCCTACAATGAGCAGTTCTTC
CASSFYRGRSSYNEQFF
>TRBJ1-2|.|.|TRBV19
TGTGCCAGTAGTAGGATGGGGATGGCTAACTATGGCTACACCTTC
CASSRMGMANYGYTF
>TRBJ2-3|once|.|TRBV19
TGTGCCAGTAGTATCTGGGCTAGCACAGATACGCAGTATTTT
CASSIWASTDTQYF
>TRBJ1-5|.|.|TRBV19
TGTGCCAGTAGTATAGATTGGCGAGGGCAGCCCCAGCATTTT
CASSIDWRGQPQHF
>TRBJ2-5|.|.|TRBV5-1
TGCGCCAGCAGACAAGGAGTGTGGCAAGAGACCCAGTACTTC
CASRQGVWQETQYF
>TRBJ2-3|.|TRBD2|TRBV4-1
TGCGCCAGCAGCCCCACTAGCGAGAGCACAGATACGCAGTATTTT
CASSPTSESTDTQYF
>TRBJ2-7|.|TRBD2|TRBV5-4
TGTGCCAGCAGCGGAGGGACTAGCAGTTCCTACGAGCAGTACTTC
CASSGGTSSSYEQYF
>TRBJ2-1|few|.|TRBV20-1
TGCAGTGGACGATCCTACAATGAGCAGTTCTTC
CSGRSYNEQFF
>TRBJ2-3|.|TRBD2|TRBV14
TGTGCCAGCAGCCAAGAAATCTTGGGTAGCGGGAGTTTCGTAGATACGCAGTATTTT
CASSQEILGSGSFVDTQYF
>TRBJ2-3|.|.|TRBV7-6
TGTGCCAGCAGCGACGCGGGACGAGATACGCAGTATTTT
CASSDAGRDTQYF
>TRBJ1-6|.|.|TRBV2
TGTGCCAGCAGTCCGATGGAGGCAGGGAATTCACCCCTCCACTTT
CASSPMEAGNSPLHF
>TRBJ2-7|.|TRBD1|TRBV25-1
TGTGCCAGCAGTAGAGACAGGGGTGGGGAGCAGTACTTC
CASSRDRGGEQYF
>TRBJ2-7|.|.|TRBV6-6
TGTGCCAGCAGTTACTCTACTAAGTACGAGCAGTACTTC
CASSYSTKYEQYF
>TRBJ1-2|.|.|TRBV28
TGTGCCAGCATGACTTTGGGGGGCTACACCTTC
CASMTLGGYTF
>TRBJ2-2|.|.|TRBV9
TGTGCCAGCAGCGAGGGGCCGGCGTTCGGGGAGCTGTTTTTT
CASSEGPAFGELFF
>TRBJ2-5|.|.|TRBV2
TGTGCCAGCAGTGAAGCGCGACAGAGCAAGAGGACCCAGTACTTC
CASSEARQSKRTQYF
>TRBJ2-5|.|.|TRBV25-1
TGTGCCAGCAGTGATTTAATGGTGGTTGGTAGGAGGGGGACCCAGTACTTC
CASSDLMVVGRRGTQYF
>TRBJ2-7|once|TRBD1|TRBV5-6
TGTGCCAGCAGCTTGGGGGACAGGCTGGTGCAGTACTTC
CASSLGDRLVQYF
>TRBJ2-7|.|TRBD1|TRBV5-4
TGTGCCAGCAGCCCCAGACAGGGTAAAGAGCAGTACTTC
CASSPRQGKEQYF
>TRBJ2-1|few|.|TRBV10-3
TGTGCCATCGAGGAGGAAAGCTCCTACAATGAGCAGTTCTTC
CAIEEESSYNEQFF
>TRBJ1-1|.|TRBD1|TRBV5-1
TGCGCCAGCGTCCTGGGACAGGGGAACACTGAAGCTTTCTTT
CASVLGQGNTEAFF
>TRBJ2-3|.|TRBD2|TRBV11-3
TGTGCCAGCAGGGGAACGGGACTAGCGGGACTCACAGATACGCAGTATTTT
CASRGTGLAGLTDTQYF
>TRBJ2-7|.|.|TRBV19
TGTGCCAGTAGTGTGACACGTTACTACGAGCAGTACTTC
CASSVTRYYEQYF
>TRBJ2-5|few|.|TRBV4-1
TGCGCCAGCAGCCAAGGACTGGAAGAGACCCAGTACTTC
CASSQGLEETQYF
>TRBJ2-5|.|TRBD1|TRBV4-1
TGCGCCAGCAGCCCAAACAGGGGGGAGACCCAGTACTTC
CASSPNRGETQYF
>TRBJ1-1|.|TRBD1|TRBV18
TGTGCCAGCTCACCCTCCCCGGACAGGCTGAACACTGAAGCTTTCTTT
CASSPSPDRLNTEAFF
>TRBJ2-5|.|TRBD2|TRBV15
TGTGCCACCAGCAGAGATAGCGGGGACCAAGAGACCCAGTACTTC
CATSRDSGDQETQYF
>TRBJ2-5|.|.|TRBV21-1
TGTGCCACCCTGACTAGCGGGGGGATGTACCAAGAGACCCAGTACTTC
CATLTSGGMYQETQYF